Reported below is one T cell receptor (beta chain). The antigen remains undetermined. The data are from a study of T-cell memory formation after mild COVID-19. Study observations and caveats: Some clones that responded were present in memory (sampled pre-infection), which suggests cross-reactive memory joined.

After 5'RACE with constant-segment primers, TCR alpha and TCR beta cDNA libraries carrying sample barcodes and UMIs were obtained. Each CDR3 protein is one row after TCRdb ran MiXCR on the 5' RACE reads. The table shows 580,000 or so distinct CDR3 sequences, with approximately 15% occurring only once. The ends lost 2 bases at V and 1 base at J; junction bases unmatched: 2. The CDR3 runs to 15 residues. CDR1 is MNHEY and CDR2 is SMNVEV in the germline V gene (reference sequence). The sequencing input was PBMCs or a T cell subset sorted from them (not recorded which). This rearrangement joins TRBV27 to TRBJ2-7, with 10 bases aligning to TRBD2. This TCR came from an adult woman who had mild COVID-19 (a few samples of this study predate the infection). Cell type and time point are not known. The CDR3 nucleotides read TGTGCCAGCAGTTTACTACTAGCGGGGTCCTACGAGCAGTACTTC. Its protein product is CASSLLLAGSYEQYF.